Shown below are 20 T cell receptor beta chains from a single sample sequenced in a study of CD8 T cells in Susac syndrome. Random hexamers were used to reverse transcribe an amount of 0.5 to 1 ug RNA. TCRdb re-derived calls from the immunoSEQ multiplex PCR reads in MiXCR, one entry per CDR3 protein. This sample has about 440,000 distinct CDR3 sequences; more than 70% occur once, and the top ten carry under 0.15%. Sequencing input: CD8+ T cells from PBMCs. The receptors come from a human donor with multiple sclerosis.

The gene calls are TRBV12-3 or TRBV12-4 and TRBJ1-1; 12 nucleotides line up with TRBD1. The CDR3 is 15 amino acids. Losses at the gene ends were 5 bases for V and 4 bases for J; bases not matched to a gene: 5. CDR3 in amino acids: CASSPGTGGITEAFF. In nucleotides, the CDR3 is TGTGCCAGCAGTCCCGGGACAGGGGGCATCACTGAAGCTTTCTTT.

The chain carries TRBV6-5 and TRBJ1-2; TRBD1 matches 7 bases. In germline, CDR1 is MNHEY, CDR2 SVGAGI. The CDR3 contains 18 residues. V shed 1 base and J 0 bases; nucleotides not matched to a gene: 11. CDR3 coding DNA: TGTGCCAGCAGTTACTACTGGGACAGCCTATACTCTAACTATGGCTACACCTTC. It translates to CASSYYWDSLYSNYGYTF.

The CDR3: CATSDTDTGELFF. DNA for the CDR3: TGTGCCACCAGTGATACCGACACCGGGGAGCTGTTTTTT. The V call is TRBV24-1, the J call TRBJ2-2; D ambiguous. The CDR3 is 13 amino acids. Germline CDR1 and CDR2: KGHDR and SFDVKD. V lost 3 bases and J 3 bases, leaving 4 bases between the germline ends.

The genes are TRBV2 and TRBJ2-7; 9 positions agree with TRBD1. Germline V gene sequence: CDR1 SNHLY, CDR2 FYNNEI. The CDR3 loop spans 15 amino acids. Trimming removed 5 bases from V and 4 bases from J; junction bases left unmatched: 9. The CDR3 here is CASSLTGQGFYEQYF. CDR3 bases: TGTGCCAGCAGTTTAACGGGACAGGGTTTTTACGAGCAGTACTTC.

In its sample, this clonotype was seen once. The chain recombines TRBV19 with TRBJ1-2; TRBD1 agrees at 8 bases. The junction had 6 bases not matched to a gene; V was cut back by 0 bases and J by 3 bases. The CDR3 contains 16 residues. From germline, CDR1 is LNHDA and CDR2 SQIVND (reference sequence). For the CDR3, the DNA is TGTGCCAGTAGTATAGATGCTCCGACAGGGGACTATGGCTACACCTTC. It specifies CASSIDAPTGDYGYTF. The whole variable domain, remainder taken from reference TRBV19 and TRBJ1-2, is DGGITQSPKYLFRKEGQNVTLSCEQNLNHDAMYWYRQDPGQGLRLIYYSQIVNDFQKGDIAEGYSVSREKKESFPLTVTSAQKNPTAFYLCASSIDAPTGDYGYTFGSGTRLTVV.

CDR3 DNA sequence: TGTGCCAGCAGTCCGACGGGACTAGCGGGGGGGGTTAAAGAGACCCAGTACTTC. It encodes CASSPTGLAGGVKETQYF. The chain couples TRBV27 to TRBJ2-5; TRBD2 aligns across 16 bases. With 5 bases clipped from V and 3 bases from J, the junction kept 9 bases outside the gene matches. CDR1 MNHEY and CDR2 SMNVEV come from the germline V gene (reference sequence). This CDR3 region has 18 residues.

The chain uses TRBV5-1 and TRBJ2-4; tentatively, D is TRBD1 (5 bases). V was pared by 0 bases and J by 5 bases, with 9 bases between. Germline CDR1 reads SGHRS; CDR2 reads YFSETQ. CDR3 length: 14 residues. Here the CDR3 DNA reads TGCGCCAGCAGCTTGGGGTTAGGGGAAAACATTCAGTACTTC. Amino acids: CASSLGLGENIQYF.

This clonotype is a singleton in its sample. V and J are TRBV4-1 and TRBJ2-1, with D tentatively TRBD1 or TRBD2 (5 bases each). CDR1 is MGHRA, CDR2 YSYEKL, per germline. CDR3 length: 15 residues. V dropped 0 bases and J dropped 2 bases, with 8 bases sitting between them. The DNA of the CDR3 is TGCGCCAGCAGCCAAGAGGGACGGCCCTACAATGAGCAGTTCTTC. Translation gives CASSQEGRPYNEQFF.

This clonotype has more than one count but fewer than ten. CDR3 sequence: CASSPGLGNTEAFF. Here the CDR3 DNA reads TGCGCCAGCAGCCCTGGTTTAGGGAACACTGAAGCTTTCTTT. This chain connects TRBV5-1 to TRBJ1-1, with D uncertain. Looked up from germline, CDR1 is SGHRS and CDR2 is YFSETQ. The V end was cut by 4 bases, the J end by 1 base, with 11 bases between. This CDR3 contains 14 residues.

This clonotype appeared once. V gene TRBV5-1 combines with J gene TRBJ2-5, with TRBD2 identical over 10 bases. The CDR3 loop spans 17 amino acids. CDR1 is SGHRS, CDR2 YFSETQ, per germline. Unmatched junction bases numbered 5, after V lost 0 bases and J lost 0 bases. The chain's CDR3 is CASSLGLAGRYQETQYF. The CDR3 bases are TGCGCCAGCAGCTTGGGACTAGCGGGCCGGTACCAAGAGACCCAGTACTTC.

This clonotype showed up just once. The chain has TRBV6-6 and TRBJ2-7, with D tentatively TRBD1 (5 bases). V was clipped by 0 bases and J by 6 bases, with 15 bases between them. CDR1 and CDR2 (germline): MNHNY, SVGAGI (reference sequence). The CDR3 totals 15 residues. CDR3 amino acids: CASSYSKGLGVEQYF. DNA for the CDR3: TGTGCCAGCAGTTACTCGAAGGGATTAGGGGTCGAGCAGTACTTC.

The V and J genes are TRBV6-5 and TRBJ2-7; D may match TRBD1 or TRBD2 (5 bases each). V lost 3 bases, J lost 6 bases, and 12 bases lay in between. The CDR3 runs 13 residues. Germline V lookup: CDR1 MNHEY, CDR2 SVGAGI. CDR3 residues: CASSYGGEGEQYF. In DNA, the CDR3 is TGTGCCAGCAGTTATGGGGGAGAGGGCGAGCAGTACTTC.

V gene TRBV24-1 combines with J gene TRBJ1-1; 9 bases are shared with TRBD1. The CDR3 covers 18 residues. Trimming cost V 4 bases and J 8 bases; bases outside gene matches: 19. Germline CDR1 and CDR2: KGHDR and SFDVKD. The CDR3 sequence: CATSEPDRGDPLLTEAFF. CDR3 DNA sequence: TGTGCCACCAGTGAGCCTGACAGGGGGGATCCCCTACTTACAGAAGCTTTCTTT.

V and J are TRBV7-2 and TRBJ1-2, with D perhaps TRBD1 (5 bases). From germline, CDR1 is SGHTA and CDR2 FQGNSA. Trimming took off 4 bases at V and 1 base at J, with 22 bases between the two ends. The CDR3 length is 18 residues. CDR3 loop: CASSSEVDSPLVNYGYTF. The DNA for the CDR3 is TGTGCCAGCAGCTCGGAAGTTGACAGCCCTCTCGTTAACTATGGCTACACCTTC. The variable domain in full, with the rest retrieved from reference TRBV7-2 and TRBJ1-2, is GAGVSQSPSNKVTEKGKDVELRCDPISGHTALYWYRQSLGQGLEFLIYFQGNSAPDKSGLPSDRFSAERTGGSVSTLTIQRTQQEDSAVYLCASSSEVDSPLVNYGYTFGSGTRLTVV.

This chain links TRBV19 with TRBJ2-2, with D perhaps matching TRBD1 (6 bases). V was cut by 7 bases and J by 1 base, with 19 bases left in between. Germline V gene data show CDR1 as LNHDA and CDR2 as SQIVND (reference sequence). This CDR3 spans 17 amino acids. CDR3 coding DNA: TGTGCCAGTACCACCTACAGGGTCGAAAGGAACACCGGGGAGCTGTTTTTT. Its translation is CASTTYRVERNTGELFF.

The rearrangement joins TRBV29-1 to TRBJ2-1, with unresolved D. Germline CDR1 and CDR2: SQVTM and ANQGSEA. This CDR3 region has 12 residues. Trimming removed 5 bases at V and 5 bases at J, with 10 bases between. CDR3 loop: CSVLGPDNEQFF. The CDR3 DNA is TGCAGCGTTCTCGGACCCGACAATGAGCAGTTCTTC.

The chain joins TRBV7-8 to TRBJ2-7, with 13 bases fitting TRBD2. The V gene's germline CDR1 is SGHVS and CDR2 FQNEAQ. There are 15 residues in the CDR3. Trimming cost V 5 bases and J 5 bases; bases outside gene matches: 6. CDR3 in DNA: TGTGCCAGCAGCCCAACGACTAGCGGGAGGCACGAGCAGTACTTC. Protein sequence: CASSPTTSGRHEQYF.

The chain uses TRBV27 and TRBJ2-7, with 8 nucleotides matching TRBD2. CDR1 and CDR2 from the germline V gene are MNHEY and SMNVEV (reference sequence). Germline trimming cut 6 bases from V and 6 bases from J; bases unmatched to any gene: 16. The CDR3 is 16 residues long. Here the CDR3 reads CASSPLFSGNPGEQYF. CDR3 nucleotide sequence: TGTGCCAGCAGCCCTTTGTTTAGCGGGAACCCTGGCGAGCAGTACTTC.

This clonotype showed up just a few times. This chain links TRBV6-5 with TRBJ1-1, with D perhaps TRBD1 (5 bases). Germline assignment: CDR1 MNHEY and CDR2 SVGAGI. With 2 bases removed from V and 2 bases from J, the gap between germline ends came to 9 bases. The CDR3 runs 14 residues. CDR3 sequence (DNA): TGTGCCAGCAGTTACCCCGGGGCAAACACTGAAGCTTTCTTT. Translation: CASSYPGANTEAFF.

The rearrangement joins TRBV5-1 to TRBJ2-7; TRBD2 might be the D (6 bases). Trimming removed 5 bases at V and 0 bases at J, with 15 bases between. CDR3 size: 15 residues. Germline CDR1 is SGHRS and CDR2 is YFSETQ. CDR3 amino acids: CASSGSGTPSYEQYF. The CDR3 coding sequence is TGCGCCAGCAGTGGTAGCGGCACCCCCTCCTACGAGCAGTACTTC.